Presented here are 21 T cell receptor beta chains from one specimen sequenced in a study of cytomegalovirus exposure and HLA in healthy donors. Primers: 60 Vbeta forward and 13 Jbeta reverse. Measured with immunoSEQ multiplex PCR; TCRdb has only the in-frame clones, and not every one. The table lists more than 110,000 clones, 60% to 80% of them singletons. Input material: PBMCs. The origin of the receptors is a male donor in good health and CMV-seronegative.

This chain uses TRBV7-6 with TRBJ1-1; the D gene is possibly TRBD1 (5 bases). From germline, CDR1 is SGHVS and CDR2 FNYEAQ. The CDR3 is 18 residues long. V lost 2 bases and J 0 bases, leaving 19 bases between the germline ends. For the CDR3, the DNA is TGTGCCAGCAGCTTAACCGACAGTCTTGGACGTGTGAACACTGAAGCTTTCTTT. The encoded protein is CASSLTDSLGRVNTEAFF.

The gene calls are TRBV25-1 and TRBJ2-1; perhaps TRBD2 as D (5 bases). V was cut by 3 bases and J by 6 bases, with 12 bases left in between. This CDR3 is 14 amino acids long. The germline CDR1 and CDR2 sequences are MGHDK and SYGVNS. In DNA form, the CDR3 reads TGTGCCAGCAGTGACTTGAGGGTGGTCAATGAGCAGTTCTTC. As protein: CASSDLRVVNEQFF.

This clone has a single count. V and J are TRBV7-6 and TRBJ2-5, with 9 nucleotides matching TRBD1. The end of the DNA aligns better with TRBJ2-7, so the J call may be wrong. This CDR3 is built from 13 residues. The germline V gene has CDR1 SGHVS and CDR2 FNYEAQ. The chain's CDR3 is CASRQGALYEQYF. The CDR3 DNA reads TGTGCCAGCAGACAGGGGGCTCTTTACGAGCAGTACTTC.

This chain uses TRBV5-4 with TRBJ2-7, with 8 bases lining up with TRBD1. V dropped 4 bases and J dropped 7; count of bases not matched to a gene: 7. CDR3 length: 13 residues. Per germline, CDR1 SGHNT and CDR2 YYREEE (reference sequence). The CDR3 sequence is CASSIDRGREQYF. The CDR3 DNA sequence: TGTGCCAGCAGCATTGACAGGGGACGGGAGCAGTACTTC.

The chain employs TRBV6-1 and TRBJ1-2; the D gene is possibly TRBD1 (6 bases). The CDR3 length is 16 residues. The V gene's germline CDR1 is MNHNS and CDR2 SASEGT. V was shortened by 3 bases and J by 0 bases, with 14 bases between the two germline ends. The CDR3, as DNA: TGTGCCAGCAGTGAGCCGCACAGGGCAGCTAACTATGGCTACACCTTC. Amino acids: CASSEPHRAANYGYTF.

The V and J genes are TRBV7-8 and TRBJ2-2, with 10 bases fitting TRBD2. CDR1 is SGHVS, CDR2 FQNEAQ, per germline. Germline trimming cut 6 bases from V and 3 bases from J; bases unmatched to any gene: 4. There are 15 residues in the CDR3. The CDR3 region is CASSKREGDTGELFF. The CDR3 DNA follows: TGTGCCAGCAGTAAGCGGGAGGGAGACACCGGGGAGCTGTTTTTT.

This chain connects TRBV27 to TRBJ2-7, with D possibly being TRBD2 (6 bases). CDR1 is MNHEY and CDR2 is SMNVEV in the germline V gene (reference sequence). V was trimmed by 0 bases and J by 7 bases, leaving 13 bases between them. The CDR3 runs 14 residues. This chain's CDR3 is CASSLSVRGLEQYF. Written as DNA, the CDR3 is TGTGCCAGCAGTTTATCGGTGCGGGGCCTTGAGCAGTACTTC.

The V and J genes are TRBV5-4 and TRBJ2-7; 9 bases map to TRBD2. The CDR3 is 14 amino acids. Germline CDR1 SGHNT, CDR2 YYREEE (reference sequence). J lost 6 bases, V lost 3 bases, and 7 bases had no gene match. The CDR3 here is CASSSGTSPAEQYF. In nucleotides, the CDR3 is TGTGCCAGCAGCTCCGGGACTAGCCCGGCCGAGCAGTACTTC.

Concerning this clone itself: The same CDR3 can be traced to other DNA sequences in this sample. J is TRBJ2-7 and V is TRBV10-3; D perhaps matches TRBD2 (6 bases). The germline gives CDR1 ENHRY, CDR2 SYGVKD. V was pared by 6 bases and J by 4 bases, with 7 bases between. This CDR3 comprises 11 residues. DNA for the CDR3: TGTGCCATCAGCGGGGGATACGAGCAGTACTTC. Translating gives CAISGGYEQYF.

The gene calls are TRBV6-6 and TRBJ2-2, with TRBD2 matching over 8 bases. V shed 6 bases, J shed 4 bases, and the junction held 4 bases outside the gene matches. The CDR3 totals 14 residues. Germline values: CDR1 MNHNY, CDR2 SVGAGI (reference sequence). CDR3 DNA sequence: TGTGCCAGCAGGAGGAGCGGGGGCACCGGGGAGCTGTTTTTT. Amino acid sequence: CASRRSGGTGELFF.

The CDR3 region is CASSLAGGLHRGTQYF. The CDR3 bases are TGTGCCAGCAGCTTGGCGGGGGGGCTTCACAGAGGGACGCAGTATTTT. The chain is built from TRBV7-9 and TRBJ2-3, with 9 bases identical to TRBD2. Germline V CDR1 and CDR2: SEHNR, FQNEAQ (reference sequence). This CDR3 comprises 16 residues. V gave up 3 bases and J gave up 9 bases; unmatched junction bases: 13.

Turning to this clone: At one of its ends the junction is not consistent with the germline gene, which may arise from a read error. This chain uses TRBV7-7 with TRBJ2-1; 9 positions agree with TRBD2. The germline V gene has CDR1 SSHAT and CDR2 FNYEAQ (reference sequence). The CDR3 has 15 residues. This chain's CDR3 is CASSTASGNYNEQFF. The CDR3 nucleotides are TGTGCTAGCAGCACGGCTAGCGGGAACTACAATGAGCAGTTCTTC.

The chain employs TRBV4-2 and TRBJ2-1, with TRBD2 identical over 9 bases. V lost 0 bases and J lost 3; bases outside the gene matches: 3. The germline gives CDR1 LGHNA, CDR2 YNFKEQ. The CDR3 is 16 residues long. The CDR3 sequence: CASSQDRREGYNEQFF. DNA for the CDR3: TGTGCCAGCAGCCAAGATCGGCGGGAGGGCTACAATGAGCAGTTCTTC.

The rearrangement joins TRBV19 to TRBJ2-5; 9 nucleotides line up with TRBD2. J was trimmed by 5 bases and V by 5 bases; bases with no gene match: 6. The germline V gene encodes CDR1 LNHDA and CDR2 SQIVND (reference sequence). There are 14 residues in the CDR3. The CDR3 sequence: CASSDSGRRETQYF. The CDR3 bases are TGTGCCAGTAGTGATAGCGGGAGAAGGGAGACCCAGTACTTC.

This clone was recorded a few times. The rearrangement joins TRBV7-6 to TRBJ2-7; 8 nucleotides line up with TRBD1. The germline CDR1 and CDR2 sequences are SGHVS and FNYEAQ. V gave up 3 bases and J gave up 5 bases; unmatched junction bases: 12. CDR3 length equals 16 residues. The CDR3 coding sequence is TGTGCCAGCAGCTTCCCGCCGGGACAGGCGGGCAACGAGCAGTACTTC. This sequence encodes CASSFPPGQAGNEQYF.

V and J are TRBV19 and TRBJ2-2; 9 bases fit TRBD2. This CDR3 has 16 amino acids. CDR1 LNHDA and CDR2 SQIVND come from the germline V gene (reference sequence). With 11 bases clipped from V and 6 bases from J, the junction kept 16 bases outside the gene matches. The CDR3 spells CAVGGGRALISGELFF. CDR3 sequence (DNA): TGTGCCGTGGGGGGCGGGAGGGCCCTCATATCCGGGGAGCTGTTTTTT.

This clone was seen a single time. The genes are TRBV7-6 and TRBJ2-5; D possibly corresponds to TRBD1 (6 bases). CDR1 and CDR2 from the germline V gene are SGHVS and FNYEAQ. CDR3 length: 16 amino acids. V gave up 1 base and J gave up 4 bases, with 16 bases separating them. The CDR3 protein is CASSLEGTGLRETQYF. CDR3 in DNA: TGTGCCAGCAGCTTAGAAGGCACAGGGCTTCGAGAGACCCAGTACTTC.

This clone was observed a few times. In DNA form, the CDR3 reads TGCAGCGTTAGGACAGGGGGCAGCAATCAGCCCCAGCATTTT. Encoded protein: CSVRTGGSNQPQHF. The V gene is TRBV29-1, the J gene TRBJ1-5, with 11 bases identical to TRBD1. The CDR3 covers 14 residues. Germline CDR1 reads SQVTM; CDR2 reads ANQGSEA. J gave up 1 base and V 5 bases, and 1 base lay outside the gene matches.

This clone came up a few times. Germline and junction disagree at one end, which may indicate a read error. The V call is TRBV6-6, the J call TRBJ2-2; perhaps TRBD1 as D (5 bases). The length of the CDR3 is 13 residues. Looked up from germline, CDR1 is MNHNY and CDR2 is SVGAGI (reference sequence). The CDR3 is CASNYQGTGELFF. The CDR3 DNA is TGTGCCAGCAATTACCAGGGAACCGGGGAGCTGTTTTTT.

The chain joins TRBV5-1 to TRBJ2-1, with TRBD2 matching over 13 bases. V was pared by 0 bases and J by 6 bases, with 3 bases of the junction left unmatched. The CDR3 has 16 amino acids. Germline V gives CDR1 SGHRS, CDR2 YFSETQ. The DNA for the CDR3 is TGCGCCAGCAGCTTGGGGACTAGCGGGGGACTCAATGAGCAGTTCTTC. Protein product: CASSLGTSGGLNEQFF.

This sequence joins TRBV11-3 and TRBJ2-3, with D possibly being TRBD2 (5 bases). Germline loops: CDR1 SGHNT, CDR2 YENEEA. The V end lost 1 base, the J end lost 6 bases, and 11 bases lay between the germline ends. This CDR3 comprises 14 residues. CDR3 bases: TGTGCCAGCAGCTTAGGACCGAGGGCGGATACGCAGTATTTT. The encoded protein is CASSLGPRADTQYF.